This is a list of T cell receptor beta chains from one sample in a study of cytomegalovirus exposure and HLA in healthy donors. The assay was immunoSEQ multiplex PCR, and TCRdb's table has in-frame clones only and misses some. The sample has under 200,000 clones; about three quarters are singletons. Sequenced material: PBMCs. The source is a middle-aged man in good health and CMV-seronegative. Each CDR3 is given with its conserved first and last residue. The D gene is left open where the match is weak. Only some rows state a clone size, as once, few, many or a class for expanded clones.

D gene	clone size	V gene	J gene	CDR3 protein	CDR3 DNA
TRBD2	.	TRBV4-1	TRBJ2-1	CASSQAGLDYNEQFF	TGCGCCAGCAGCCAAGCGGGACTAGACTACAATGAGCAGTTCTTC
.	.	TRBV6-6	TRBJ2-7	CASRGVLNEQYF	TGTGCCAGTCGCGGGGTCCTCAACGAGCAGTACTTC
TRBD1	.	TRBV9	TRBJ2-5	CASSGGQPQETQYF	TGTGCCAGCAGCGGGGGACAGCCCCAAGAGACCCAGTACTTC
TRBD1	.	TRBV5-1	TRBJ1-1	CASSLGTGSGTEAFF	TGCGCCAGCAGCTTGGGGACAGGGTCCGGCACTGAAGCTTTCTTT
.	.	TRBV7-6	TRBJ2-5	CASSLVPRGHTAETQYF	TGTGCCAGCAGCTTAGTCCCCCGGGGACACACCGCGGAGACCCAGTACTTC
.	few	TRBV19	TRBJ2-6	CASTNSGANVLTF	TGTGCCAGTACCAACTCTGGGGCCAACGTCCTGACTTTC
.	.	TRBV11-2	TRBJ2-3	CASSFSDPDTQYF	TGTGCCAGCAGCTTTAGTGATCCAGATACGCAGTATTTT
.	few	TRBV5-1	TRBJ2-3	CASSWADYQDTQYF	TGCGCCAGCAGCTGGGCGGACTACCAAGATACGCAGTATTTT
.	few	TRBV2	TRBJ2-3	CASSTEMGTQYF	TGTGCCAGCAGTACAGAGATGGGTACGCAGTATTTT
.	few	TRBV7-2	TRBJ2-1	CASSLVGGGGQGEQFF	TGTGCCAGCAGCTTAGTAGGAGGGGGCGGCCAGGGTGAGCAGTTCTTC
.	.	TRBV7-2	TRBJ1-2	CASSLASAGNYGYTF	TGTGCCAGCAGCTTAGCTTCGGCGGGGAACTATGGCTACACCTTC
TRBD2	.	TRBV5-1	TRBJ2-3	CASTFSGGHNTDTQYF	TGCGCCAGCACCTTTAGCGGGGGGCATAACACAGATACGCAGTATTTT
.	few	TRBV10-1	TRBJ1-1	CATADSRDTEAFF	TGCGCCACTGCGGACAGTCGCGACACTGAAGCTTTCTTT
.	.	TRBV9	TRBJ1-5	CASSVAITGQPQHF	TGTGCCAGCAGCGTAGCCATTACCGGGCAGCCCCAGCATTTT
.	few	TRBV7-8	TRBJ2-5	CASSFTKQETQYF	TGTGCCAGCAGCTTTACTAAACAAGAGACCCAGTACTTC
.	.	TRBV5-1	TRBJ1-1	CASSLEDLGRVATEAFF	TGCGCCAGCAGCTTGGAAGATTTAGGGAGGGTGGCGACTGAAGCTTTCTTT
.	.	TRBV5-8	TRBJ1-4	CASSYRLRDFIGKLFF	TGTGCCAGCAGTTATCGCCTCCGGGACTTCATTGGAAAACTGTTTTTT
TRBD1	.	TRBV4-3	TRBJ1-1	CASSQEAGTAMNTEAFF	TGCGCCAGCAGCCAAGAGGCAGGGACAGCCATGAACACTGAAGCTTTCTTT
.	.	TRBV2	TRBJ2-7	CASSQGLLTYEQYF	TGTGCCAGCAGTCAGGGGTTATTGACCTACGAGCAGTACTTC
TRBD2	.	TRBV5-4	TRBJ2-5	CASSFSKTSGGAETQYF	TGTGCCAGCAGTTTCTCTAAGACTAGCGGGGGGGCAGAGACCCAGTACTTC
TRBD1	.	TRBV30	TRBJ1-2	CAWRRDRGLYGYTF	TGTGCCTGGAGACGGGACAGGGGGTTATATGGCTACACCTTC
TRBD1	.	TRBV6-1	TRBJ2-7	CASSEGQGSSYEQYF	TGTGCCAGCAGTGAGGGACAGGGCAGCTCCTACGAGCAGTACTTC
.	.	TRBV4-3	TRBJ2-5	CASSPSTGILALEETQYF	TGCGCCAGCAGCCCATCAACGGGGATCCTGGCGTTAGAAGAGACCCAGTACTTC
.	.	TRBV6-5	TRBJ1-2	CARSMTVNYGYTF	TGTGCCAGGAGTATGACAGTTAACTATGGCTACACCTTC
TRBD1	.	TRBV7-2	TRBJ1-3	CASSNRGSSGNTIYF	TGTGCCAGCAGCAACAGGGGTAGCTCTGGAAACACCATATATTTT
.	.	TRBV10-3	TRBJ2-7	CAISEYPTEEQYF	TGTGCCATCAGTGAATACCCTACGGAGGAGCAGTACTTC
.	.	TRBV7-8	TRBJ1-5	CASSFYPGVASNQPQHF	TGTGCCAGCAGCTTCTATCCAGGGGTTGCTAGCAATCAGCCCCAGCATTTT
TRBD1	once	TRBV6-6	TRBJ1-2	CASSYSNSQGSYGYTF	TGTGCCAGCAGTTACTCGAATTCACAGGGGAGTTATGGCTACACCTTC
.	.	TRBV19	TRBJ2-7	CASRQGGYEQYF	TGTGCCAGTAGGCAGGGGGGCTACGAGCAGTACTTC
TRBD2	.	TRBV4-2	TRBJ2-2	CASSLSGEGTGELFF	TGTGCCAGCAGCTTGAGCGGGGAGGGCACCGGGGAGCTGTTTTTT
.	.	TRBV5-6	TRBJ2-1	CASSPVAVFNEQFF	TGTGCCAGCAGCCCGGTAGCGGTGTTCAATGAGCAGTTCTTC
.	once	TRBV7-2	TRBJ2-5	CASSLVGLKETQYF	TGTGCCAGCAGCTTAGTGGGCCTCAAAGAGACCCAGTACTTC
.	.	TRBV9	TRBJ2-6	CASSPSLFSGANVLTF	TGTGCCAGCAGCCCCTCCTTGTTCTCTGGGGCCAACGTCCTGACTTTC
TRBD1	few	TRBV6-5	TRBJ2-7	CASSYSNRGPYEQYF	TGTGCCAGCAGTTACTCAAACAGGGGGCCCTACGAGCAGTACTTC
.	.	TRBV21-1	TRBJ1-3	CASSKGQTGNTIYF	TGTGCCAGCAGCAAAGGGCAGACTGGAAACACCATATATTTT
.	.	TRBV12-5	TRBJ1-5	CASVQDNQPQHF	TGTGCTAGTGTACAGGATAATCAGCCCCAGCATTTT
.	few	TRBV9	TRBJ1-1	CASSVTGRVDTEAFF	TGTGCCAGCAGCGTTACAGGGAGGGTGGACACTGAAGCTTTCTTT
.	.	TRBV10-3	TRBJ2-1	CAISEWQGGNEQFF	TGTGCCATCAGTGAGTGGCAGGGGGGCAATGAGCAGTTCTTC
TRBD2	.	TRBV10-3	TRBJ2-1	CAAGVREGYEQFF	TGTGCCGCCGGGGTGAGGGAGGGCTATGAGCAGTTCTTC
TRBD2	.	TRBV5-1	TRBJ2-2	CASSTGLAGGSGELFF	TGCGCCAGCAGCACCGGACTAGCGGGAGGGTCCGGGGAGCTGTTTTTT
TRBD2	.	TRBV5-1	TRBJ2-1	CASTERSSGDEQFF	TGCGCCAGCACCGAGAGGAGCAGCGGGGATGAGCAGTTCTTC
TRBD2	.	TRBV2	TRBJ2-1	CASSEVSGRVGEQFF	TGTGCCAGCAGTGAAGTGAGCGGGAGGGTCGGTGAGCAGTTCTTC
.	few	TRBV5-1	TRBJ1-2	CASSRDTESYGYTF	TGCGCCAGCAGCCGGGATACGGAAAGCTATGGCTACACCTTC
TRBD2	.	TRBV2	TRBJ2-7	CASSESGTGEQYF	TGTGCCAGCAGCGAAAGCGGGACGGGCGAGCAGTACTTC
TRBD2	once	TRBV30	TRBJ2-5	CASDQGLAGIETQYF	TGTGCCTCCGACCAAGGACTAGCGGGAATAGAGACCCAGTACTTC
TRBD1	.	TRBV29-1	TRBJ1-5	CSVATGPAQPQHF	TGCAGCGTTGCGACAGGGCCGGCTCAGCCCCAGCATTTT
TRBD1	.	TRBV7-2	TRBJ2-7	CASSISGGRGYEQYF	TGTGCCAGCAGCATTTCAGGGGGCCGAGGCTACGAGCAGTACTTC
.	once	TRBV7-9	TRBJ1-3	CASSLSTGTGNTIYF	TGTGCCAGCAGCCTTTCAACAGGGACCGGAAACACCATATATTTT
.	.	TRBV2	TRBJ1-1	CASSRDTHPTEAFF	TGTGCCAGCAGTCGGGACACCCACCCCACTGAAGCTTTCTTT
.	.	TRBV10-1	TRBJ1-1	CASSDPMEGEAFF	TGCGCCAGCAGTGACCCCATGGAGGGTGAAGCTTTCTTT
.	.	TRBV2	TRBJ1-1	CASNYPQGSEAFF	TGTGCCAGCAATTATCCACAGGGAAGTGAAGCTTTCTTT
.	.	TRBV9	TRBJ1-3	CASSPTRAPISGNTIYF	TGTGCCAGCAGCCCCACGAGGGCCCCGATCTCTGGAAACACCATATATTTT
TRBD1	.	TRBV19	TRBJ1-5	CASSRGQANSNQPQHF	TGTGCCAGTAGTAGGGGACAGGCGAATAGCAATCAGCCCCAGCATTTT
TRBD2	.	TRBV5-4	TRBJ2-2	CASSSGLAGFYAGELFF	TGTGCCAGCAGCTCGGGACTAGCGGGATTCTACGCCGGGGAGCTGTTTTTT
TRBD2	once	TRBV5-4	TRBJ2-1	CASSSQTSGSYNEQFF	TGTGCCAGCAGCTCGCAAACTAGCGGTTCTTACAATGAGCAGTTCTTC
TRBD1	.	TRBV5-1	TRBJ1-3	CASRTGTKLSGNTIYF	TGCGCCAGCAGGACAGGGACCAAGCTATCTGGAAACACCATATATTTT
TRBD2	.	TRBV10-3	TRBJ2-1	CAISPLRREVNDEQFF	TGTGCCATCAGTCCGCTTCGGCGGGAGGTTAACGATGAGCAGTTCTTC
.	once	TRBV4-1	TRBJ2-7	CASSQEEGFEQYF	TGCGCCAGCAGCCAAGAAGAGGGTTTCGAGCAGTACTTC
.	.	TRBV7-9	TRBJ2-7	CSSSPGASGEQYF	TGTTCCAGCAGCCCAGGGGCTAGCGGAGAGCAGTACTTC